The rows below give T cell receptor beta chains drawn from one sample of a study of T cells after yellow fever vaccination. Each CDR3 protein is one row after TCRdb ran MiXCR on the 5' RACE reads. Here the sample spans about 63,000 distinct CDR3 sequences, 7.4% being singletons. Specimen: CD8+ T cells sorted from PBMCs, collected 15 days after the yellow fever booster vaccination. The receptors were gathered from a man aged 25-45 years who received the YFV17D yellow fever vaccine. Both conserved end residues are part of each CDR3. Each record gives: D gene, J gene, clone size, V gene, CDR3 DNA, CDR3 protein. A D gene is named only where the DNA matches it firmly. The size of a clone is reported for some rows only, either as once, few or many, or as a class for expanded clones.

D: TRBD1; J: TRBJ1-2; size: many; V: TRBV6-5; DNA: TGTGCCAGCAGTTACGGCCAGGGGGCCTATGGCTACACCTTC; CDR3: CASSYGQGAYGYTF
D: TRBD2; J: TRBJ2-3; size: -; V: TRBV15; DNA: TGTGCCACCAGCAGAGATCGGGAGGAGGAGTATTTT; CDR3: CATSRDREEEYF
D: -; J: TRBJ2-3; size: many; V: TRBV27; DNA: TGTGCCAGCAGTCCCGGGTTTAGCACAGATACGCAGTATTTT; CDR3: CASSPGFSTDTQYF
D: TRBD2; J: TRBJ2-5; size: many; V: TRBV11-2; DNA: TGTGCCAGCAGCTTCTCGGCCCTACTAGCGGGGGGCCAAGAGACCCAGTACTTC; CDR3: CASSFSALLAGGQETQYF
D: -; J: TRBJ2-3; size: many; V: TRBV28; DNA: TGTGCCACCAGGGTTTTTGGTACAGATACGCAGTATTTT; CDR3: CATRVFGTDTQYF
D: -; J: TRBJ2-1; size: many; V: TRBV5-1; DNA: TGCGCCAGCAGCTTGGTCGGCTTTCGGGAGCAGTTCTTC; CDR3: CASSLVGFREQFF
D: -; J: TRBJ1-3; size: many; V: TRBV27; DNA: TGTGCCAGCAGTTTTCTGCCGGCAGCCGGAAACACCATATATTTT; CDR3: CASSFLPAAGNTIYF
D: -; J: TRBJ2-7; size: once; V: TRBV6-2/TRBV6-3; DNA: TGTGCCAGCGGGGACGGAGTATACTACGAGCAGTACTTC; CDR3: CASGDGVYYEQYF
D: -; J: TRBJ2-7; size: many; V: TRBV20-1; DNA: TGCAGTGCTGAGGGGTTCGCGGGGCCCGGAGTGGTTCTCTACGAGCAGTACTTC; CDR3: CSAEGFAGPGVVLYEQYF
D: -; J: TRBJ1-1; size: few; V: TRBV6-6; DNA: TGTGCCAGCAGTTACTCGAACGTCGCGACCGGGGGAGCTTTCTTT; CDR3: CASSYSNVATGGAFF
D: -; J: TRBJ1-3; size: many; V: TRBV7-2; DNA: TGTGCCAGCAGCCCGGACGGAGGAAACACCATATATTTT; CDR3: CASSPDGGNTIYF
D: -; J: TRBJ2-7; size: many; V: TRBV7-2; DNA: TGTGCCAGCAGCTTAGCGCCTAGCGTCTCAACCTACGAGCAGTACTTC; CDR3: CASSLAPSVSTYEQYF
D: -; J: TRBJ2-7; size: -; V: TRBV7-9; DNA: TGTGCCGGGGGCTTGGGGGGGGAATCCTACGAGCAGTACTTC; CDR3: CAGGLGGESYEQYF
D: -; J: TRBJ1-5; size: many; V: TRBV27; DNA: TGTGCCAGCAGTCACGGACTTAGCAATCAGCCCCAGCATTTT; CDR3: CASSHGLSNQPQHF
D: -; J: TRBJ2-1; size: many; V: TRBV10-2; DNA: TGCGCCAGCAGTGAACAAGCGGTTAGCTCCTACAATGAGCAGTTCTTC; CDR3: CASSEQAVSSYNEQFF
D: -; J: TRBJ1-2; size: many; V: TRBV11-3; DNA: TGTGCCAGCAGCTTAGATCTGGCTCACGAGACTAACTATGGCTACACCTTC; CDR3: CASSLDLAHETNYGYTF
D: TRBD2; J: TRBJ2-7; size: many; V: TRBV6-2/TRBV6-3; DNA: TGTGCCAGCCACGCGCTAGCGGGAGAGGACGAGCAGTACTTC; CDR3: CASHALAGEDEQYF
D: TRBD1; J: TRBJ1-1; size: -; V: TRBV5-6; DNA: TGTGCCAAGACCCAGGGGGGCACTGAAGCTTTCTTT; CDR3: CAKTQGGTEAFF
D: -; J: TRBJ2-5; size: many; V: TRBV7-8; DNA: TGTGCCAGCAGCTCAAGCGGTACTATGGAGACCCAGTACTTC; CDR3: CASSSSGTMETQYF
D: -; J: TRBJ2-7; size: many; V: TRBV28; DNA: TGTGCCAGCAGTTTTCCCGGGGACGAGCAGTACTTC; CDR3: CASSFPGDEQYF
D: -; J: TRBJ2-1; size: many; V: TRBV7-2; DNA: TGTGCCAGCAGTAAAGAGCGGGTCTCCTACAATGAGCAGTTCTTC; CDR3: CASSKERVSYNEQFF
D: -; J: TRBJ2-1; size: many; V: TRBV6-1; DNA: TGTGCCAGCAGACCACCCCGGGACTCCTACAATGAGCAGTTCTTC; CDR3: CASRPPRDSYNEQFF
D: -; J: TRBJ2-2; size: many; V: TRBV11-2; DNA: TGTGCCAGCAGCTTAGCAGGGGACCCCACCGGGGAGCTGTTTTTT; CDR3: CASSLAGDPTGELFF
D: TRBD2; J: TRBJ2-5; size: -; V: TRBV5-6; DNA: TGTGCCAGCAGCCCCCTGGGAAAGCGGGAGGGCAGGGAGACCCAGTACTTC; CDR3: CASSPLGKREGRETQYF
D: -; J: TRBJ2-1; size: many; V: TRBV7-3; DNA: TGTGCCAGCAGCTTAGTGGACCAGGACCCCTACAATGAGCAGTTCTTC; CDR3: CASSLVDQDPYNEQFF
D: TRBD1; J: TRBJ2-5; size: -; V: TRBV15; DNA: TGTGCCACCAGCAGAGAAGGACAGGGGATAGAGACCCAGTACTTC; CDR3: CATSREGQGIETQYF
D: -; J: TRBJ1-4; size: many; V: TRBV11-2; DNA: TGTGCCAGCGGAGGTCCCTTGAATGAAAAACTGTTTTTT; CDR3: CASGGPLNEKLFF
D: -; J: TRBJ2-4; size: many; V: TRBV14; DNA: TGTGCCAGCAGCCGCAGCCTGGAAAACATTCAGTACTTC; CDR3: CASSRSLENIQYF
D: -; J: TRBJ2-7; size: many; V: TRBV27; DNA: TGTGCCAGCAGTTTACAAGGAAAGACCTACGAGCAGTACTTC; CDR3: CASSLQGKTYEQYF
D: -; J: TRBJ2-3; size: many; V: TRBV7-2; DNA: TGTGCCAGCAGCCGCCCTGTTACTACAGATACGCAGTATTTT; CDR3: CASSRPVTTDTQYF
D: -; J: TRBJ2-5; size: many; V: TRBV15; DNA: TGTGCCACCAGCAACCGGGACCGACAAGAGACCCAGTACTTC; CDR3: CATSNRDRQETQYF
D: -; J: TRBJ2-7; size: -; V: TRBV15; DNA: TGTGCCACCAGCTCAGAGCTCAGGGGAACCTCCTACGAGCAGTACTTC; CDR3: CATSSELRGTSYEQYF
D: -; J: TRBJ2-3; size: few; V: TRBV21-1; DNA: TGTGCCAGCATAATCTGGGAATCCACAGATACGCAGTATTTT; CDR3: CASIIWESTDTQYF
D: -; J: TRBJ2-7; size: -; V: TRBV12-3/TRBV12-4; DNA: TGTGCCGGCAGTTCTACGGATACCTACGAGCAGTACTTC; CDR3: CAGSSTDTYEQYF
D: TRBD2; J: TRBJ2-1; size: many; V: TRBV7-9; DNA: TGTGCCAGCCTCCTCCGGACGCGGGGGGATGAGCAGTTCTTC; CDR3: CASLLRTRGDEQFF
D: TRBD1; J: TRBJ2-1; size: many; V: TRBV18; DNA: TGTGCCAGCTCACAGAGGACAGGGTTGACCTACAATGAGCAGTTCTTC; CDR3: CASSQRTGLTYNEQFF
D: TRBD2; J: TRBJ2-2; size: many; V: TRBV3-1; DNA: TGTGCCAGCAGCCAAGGTCCGCGGGAGGGCTCCGGGGAGCTGTTTTTT; CDR3: CASSQGPREGSGELFF
D: -; J: TRBJ2-1; size: many; V: TRBV4-3; DNA: TGCGCCAGCAGCCTTCTCTTCGGGACTGATAATGAGCAGTTCTTC; CDR3: CASSLLFGTDNEQFF
D: -; J: TRBJ2-7; size: many; V: TRBV21-1; DNA: TGTGCCAGCAGAGAAGGGCACCCGGGCGCAAGGGGCGAGCAGTACTTC; CDR3: CASREGHPGARGEQYF
D: TRBD1; J: TRBJ2-7; size: many; V: TRBV7-6; DNA: TGTGCCAGCAGCTTAGGACAGGGCCACGAGCAGTACTTC; CDR3: CASSLGQGHEQYF